Given below is one TCR beta chain in context. The germline V gene encodes CDR1 KGHSH and CDR2 LQKENI. The CDR3 is made up of 16 amino acids. With 3 bases clipped from V and 2 bases from J, the junction kept 8 bases outside the gene matches. This entry belongs to a study of blood T cell repertoires in COVID-19. Study-wide background: Acute-phase and convalescent COVID-19 samples originated in the United States, Italy and Spain. PBMCs, B-cell-depleted T cells, or T cells were the source of the cDNA or gDNA that made up the material.

Original methodology: Amplified reference gene primers provided the basis for estimating nucleated cell counts. Repertoires were generated with immunoSEQ multiplex PCR, while TCRdb's copy carries only in-frame clones and drops some. Clonal size and the V and J genes are those of that table, whereas D and trimming came from the DNA. The sample lists tens of thousands of clones, roughly four fifths occurring once. This clonotype was sampled from a man aged 55 to 69 with acute or convalescent COVID-19. J is TRBJ2-3 and V is TRBV18; TRBD1 matches 7 bases. Source material: peripheral blood. CDR3 residues: CASSPGRQGITDTQYF. In nucleotides, the CDR3 is TGTGCCAGCTCACCGGGTAGACAGGGAATCACAGATACGCAGTATTTT.